Shown below are 2 T cell receptor beta chains from a single sample sequenced in a study of identical twins. TCRdb ran MiXCR on the 5' RACE reads and lists one entry per CDR3 protein. The data hold about 240,000 distinct CDR3 sequences, with roughly a tenth observed a single time. The sample was memory T cells sorted from blood. Receptors were obtained from a man aged 45 to 65 in good health.

This chain connects TRBV7-9 to TRBJ1-2; the D gene is possibly TRBD1 (5 bases). This CDR3 region has 15 residues. V was trimmed by 2 bases and J by 2 bases, leaving 12 bases between them. Germline V gene sequence: CDR1 SEHNR, CDR2 FQNEAQ (reference sequence). Here the CDR3 reads CASSLNDWGNYGYTF. CDR3 in DNA: TGTGCCAGCAGCTTAAACGACTGGGGGAACTATGGCTACACCTTC.

This clonotype occurred many times. The chain has TRBV20-1 and TRBJ1-2, with 7 bases aligning to TRBD1. Trimming removed 3 bases from V and 0 bases from J; junction bases left unmatched: 7. Germline loops: CDR1 DFQATT, CDR2 SNEGSKA (reference sequence). This CDR3 has 15 amino acids. CDR3 sequence: CSASSPTGTNYGYTF. In nucleotides, the CDR3 is TGCAGTGCTAGCAGTCCGACAGGGACTAACTATGGCTACACCTTC.